The clone carrying this T cell receptor beta chain has just one count. Assay: immunoSEQ multiplex PCR; the TCRdb copy retains only in-frame clones and omits some. The table shows some 150,000 clones, with 75% to 85% occurring only once. These data are taken from a study of blood T cell repertoires in COVID-19. Study details: Sources were T cells, B-cell-depleted T cells, or PBMCs; the material itself was cDNA or gDNA.

Germline V gene data show CDR1 as LNHDA and CDR2 as SQIVND (reference sequence). V shed 9 bases and J 5 bases; nucleotides not matched to a gene: 8. This CDR3 comprises 14 residues. The source is a woman aged 45-65 years with acute or convalescent COVID-19. The sequenced sample was peripheral blood. This rearrangement joins TRBV19 to TRBJ2-3, with 10 bases that match TRBD2. In nucleotides, the CDR3 is TGTGCCAGCAGATTCAGCGGGAGGGGAGATACGCAGTATTTT. Protein product: CASRFSGRGDTQYF.